One and the same sample provided the 27 T cell receptor beta chains below, sequenced in a study of sequential checkpoint blockade in melanoma. Assay: immunoSEQ multiplex PCR; the TCRdb copy retains only in-frame clones and omits some. The sample records around 7,000 clones, more than 75% being singletons. Described treatment: randomized to nivolumab then ipilimumab (arm A) or the reverse (arm B). This sample comprised CD8+ T cells sorted from blood (inferred from file names), obtained from a patient given nivolumab and ipilimumab in sequence. The receptors stem from a human donor with melanoma.

The chain recombines TRBV27 with TRBJ2-1; D is uncertain. Germline CDR1 MNHEY, CDR2 SMNVEV (reference sequence). The CDR3 runs 16 residues. V was clipped by 2 bases and J by 4 bases, with 15 bases between them. CDR3 protein: CASSLLRLPTYNEQFF. The CDR3 region has the DNA TGTGCCAGCAGTTTACTCAGACTTCCAACATACAATGAGCAGTTCTTC.

The chain has TRBV4-2 and TRBJ2-7; TRBD2 matches at 7 bases. From germline, CDR1 is LGHNA and CDR2 YNFKEQ. The CDR3 spans 13 residues. J was trimmed by 7 bases and V by 0 bases; bases with no gene match: 3. The CDR3 reads CASSQEIGREQYF. The CDR3 coding sequence is TGTGCCAGCAGCCAAGAAATCGGGAGGGAGCAGTACTTC.

The CDR3 loop is CAWSRRGLGNQPQHF. The CDR3 DNA reads TGTGCCTGGAGTAGAAGGGGTTTGGGCAATCAGCCCCAGCATTTT. The rearrangement uses TRBV30 and TRBJ1-5; possibly TRBD1 for D (5 bases). The germline V and J ends were trimmed by 2 bases and 2 bases, with 13 bases remaining between them. The V gene's germline CDR1 is GTSNPN and CDR2 SVGIG (reference sequence). This CDR3 is 15 amino acids long.

The sample holds a few counts of this clone. The rearrangement joins TRBV28 to TRBJ2-3; tentatively, D is TRBD2 (6 bases). The CDR3 contains 16 residues. Trimming left V 1 base short and J 2 bases short, with 13 bases between. The germline V gene has CDR1 MDHEN and CDR2 SYDVKM. CDR3 region: CASSLFPSEHTDTQYF. CDR3 coding DNA: TGTGCCAGCAGTTTATTTCCTAGCGAACACACAGATACGCAGTATTTT.

Note on this clone: This sample also contains other DNA sequences that code for the same CDR3. This CDR3 reads CASSRQDLDTQYF. The CDR3 DNA sequence: TGTGCCAGCAGTCGACAGGACCTCGATACGCAGTATTTT. This chain links TRBV27 with TRBJ2-3; D possibly corresponds to TRBD1 (6 bases). The CDR3 covers 13 residues. With 5 bases removed from V and 6 bases from J, the gap between germline ends came to 12 bases. Germline V gene sequence: CDR1 MNHEY, CDR2 SMNVEV (reference sequence).

V is TRBV19 and J is TRBJ2-7, with 9 nucleotides matching TRBD1. Germline V gene sequence: CDR1 LNHDA, CDR2 SQIVND (reference sequence). The CDR3 is made up of 15 amino acids. Trimming took 4 bases from V and 6 from J; bases not matched to a gene: 10. This chain's CDR3 is CASSKNRGPLREQYF. The DNA for the CDR3 is TGTGCCAGTAGTAAAAACAGGGGGCCTCTGCGCGAGCAGTACTTC.

The chain joins TRBV6-5 to TRBJ2-1; unclear D gene. The CDR3 covers 14 residues. Germline V gives CDR1 MNHEY, CDR2 SVGAGI. The V end was cut by 0 bases, the J end by 6 bases, with 9 bases between. CDR3 DNA: TGTGCCAGCAGTTACTCCCTCTCAGTCAATGAGCAGTTCTTC. This codes for CASSYSLSVNEQFF.

This chain connects TRBV5-4 to TRBJ2-2; D is possibly TRBD1 (6 bases). The CDR3 runs to 15 residues. Trimming stripped 4 bases from V and 5 bases from J, with 15 bases between. Germline V gene data show CDR1 as SGHNT and CDR2 as YYREEE (reference sequence). CDR3 sequence reads: CASSTQGTGTGELFF. The CDR3, as DNA: TGTGCCAGCAGCACACAGGGAACAGGGACCGGGGAGCTGTTTTTT.

V usage is TRBV5-4 and J usage is TRBJ1-1, with D tentatively TRBD1 (5 bases). In germline, CDR1 is SGHNT, CDR2 YYREEE (reference sequence). The germline V and J ends were trimmed by 5 bases and 4 bases, with 12 bases remaining between them. CDR3 length equals 13 residues. CDR3: CASSIWGGTEAFF. The CDR3 DNA reads as TGTGCCAGCAGTATCTGGGGGGGCACTGAAGCTTTCTTT.

A note on this clone: A read error may account for a junction end that differs from germline. Other nucleotide sequences in the sample specify the same CDR3. V gene TRBV6-1 combines with J gene TRBJ2-1; perhaps D is TRBD1 or TRBD2 (5 bases each). The CDR3 is 19 residues long. CDR1 is MNHNS, CDR2 SASEGT, per germline. The CDR3 region is CASSEAVIVGVPSYNEQFF. CDR3 DNA sequence: TGCGCCAGCAGTGAAGCGGTGATCGTAGGGGTCCCCTCCTACAATGAGCAGTTCTTC.

About this clone itself: One end of the junction fails to match germline, which may point to a read error. V usage is TRBV5-4 and J usage is TRBJ2-4; D call uncertain. The germline gives CDR1 SGHNT, CDR2 YYREEE (reference sequence). The CDR3 runs to 14 residues. This chain's CDR3 is CASRLAVAKNIQYF. The DNA of the CDR3 is TGTGCCAGCAGGTTGGCGGTAGCCAAAAACATTCAGTACTTC.

This rearrangement joins TRBV5-4 to TRBJ2-7; 11 bases line up with TRBD2. The trim removed 3 bases at V and 2 bases at J, leaving 4 bases unmatched. There are 15 residues in the CDR3. Germline assignment: CDR1 SGHNT and CDR2 YYREEE (reference sequence). DNA of the CDR3: TGTGCCAGCAGCTGGGGGACTAGCGGAACCTACGAGCAGTACTTC. It specifies CASSWGTSGTYEQYF. Full variable domain (missing parts from reference TRBV5-4 and TRBJ2-7): ETGVTQSPTHLIKTRGQQVTLRCSSQSGHNTVSWYQQALGQGPQFIFQYYREEENGRGNFPPRFSGLQFPNYSSELNVNALELDDSALYLCASSWGTSGTYEQYFGPGTRLTVT.

The chain carries TRBV7-2 and TRBJ1-1; D remains ambiguous. Looked up from germline, CDR1 is SGHTA and CDR2 is FQGNSA. This CDR3 is 14 amino acids long. Trimming pared 2 bases from V and 5 bases from J, leaving 12 bases between. CDR3 sequence reads: CASSLFSLRTEAFF. DNA for the CDR3: TGTGCCAGCAGCTTATTTAGTTTGAGGACTGAAGCTTTCTTT.

The rearrangement uses TRBV5-5 and TRBJ2-7, with 7 positions matching TRBD1. This CDR3 spans 15 amino acids. Per the germline V gene, CDR1 is SGHKS and CDR2 is YYEKEE (reference sequence). The V and J ends lost 3 bases and 4 bases, in that order; junction bases with no gene match: 10. The CDR3 nucleotides are TGTGCCAGCAGCTGGTATACCGGGACAGTTTACGAGCAGTACTTC. Translation gives CASSWYTGTVYEQYF.

This chain uses TRBV27 with TRBJ2-7; TRBD2 is a possible D gene (7 bases). This CDR3 comprises 13 residues. Germline-derived CDR1 and CDR2 are MNHEY and SMNVEV (reference sequence). The V end was cut by 2 bases, the J end by 7 bases, with 12 bases between. The CDR3 coding sequence is TGTGCCAGCAGTTTAGGAAGGGGGGGAGAGCAGTACTTC. Protein: CASSLGRGGEQYF.

The chain links TRBV27 to TRBJ2-5; 9 bases are a match to TRBD1. Trimming at V came to 2 bases and at J to 5 bases, leaving 3 bases not matched to a gene. CDR3 size: 14 residues. Germline CDR1 is MNHEY and CDR2 is SMNVEV (reference sequence). The CDR3 is CASSLGTGWETQYF. CDR3 DNA sequence: TGTGCCAGCAGTTTAGGGACAGGGTGGGAGACCCAGTACTTC.

Of note for this clone: One end of the junction does not line up with germline, which may come from a read error. This rearrangement joins TRBV4-1 to TRBJ1-1; TRBD1 is a possible D gene (6 bases). CDR1 is MGHRA and CDR2 is YSYEKL in the germline V gene. This CDR3 has 14 amino acids. The CDR3 bases are TGCGCCAGCACCCAACAGGGTCTGGGCACTGAAGCTTTCTTT. It specifies CASTQQGLGTEAFF.

J is TRBJ1-5 and V is TRBV11-3; D perhaps matches TRBD1 (5 bases). Germline values: CDR1 SGHNT, CDR2 YENEEA. The CDR3 runs 17 residues. V lost 1 base and J 1 base, leaving 14 bases between the germline ends. CDR3 bases: TGTGCCAGCAGCTTAGGGACATGGGCTGGAAGCAATCAGCCCCAGCATTTT. Its translation is CASSLGTWAGSNQPQHF.

This chain links TRBV7-2 with TRBJ1-5; 10 bases fit TRBD1. The V gene's germline CDR1 is SGHTA and CDR2 FQGNSA. Trimming cost V 1 base and J 6 bases; bases outside gene matches: 6. The CDR3 covers 16 residues. Here the CDR3 reads CASSLGPTGGGQPQHF. The DNA of the CDR3 is TGTGCCAGCAGCTTAGGTCCGACAGGGGGCGGTCAGCCCCAGCATTTT. Looking up the rest from reference TRBV7-2 and TRBJ1-5 gives the full variable domain: GAGVSQSPSNKVTEKGKDVELRCDPISGHTALYWYRQSLGQGLEFLIYFQGNSAPDKSGLPSDRFSAERTGGSVSTLTIQRTQQEDSAVYLCASSLGPTGGGQPQHFGDGTRLSIL.

By proportion, this clone is medium-sized. The sample holds other DNA sequences that translate to the same CDR3. The chain has TRBV19 and TRBJ2-3, with 12 bases identical to TRBD2. V lost 3 bases and J lost 5; bases outside the gene matches: 3. CDR3 size: 15 residues. In germline, CDR1 is LNHDA, CDR2 SQIVND (reference sequence). DNA of the CDR3: TGTGCCAGTAGTATGACTAGCGGGAGCCTAGATACGCAGTATTTT. Translated: CASSMTSGSLDTQYF.

The chain's CDR3 is CASSQDLSALEDNEQFF. In nucleotides, the CDR3 is TGCGCCAGCAGCCAAGATCTGTCGGCCCTGGAGGACAATGAGCAGTTCTTC. The V call is TRBV4-1, the J call TRBJ2-1; TRBD2 might be the D (5 bases). This CDR3 contains 17 residues. V was pared by 0 bases and J by 5 bases, with 17 bases between. Germline-derived CDR1 and CDR2 are MGHRA and YSYEKL.

This clone was detected once. The chain joins TRBV25-1 to TRBJ1-2, with TRBD1 matching 7 bases. The trim removed 2 bases at V and 8 bases at J, leaving 8 bases unmatched. Germline V gene sequence: CDR1 MGHDK, CDR2 SYGVNS. CDR3 length equals 14 residues. The CDR3 loop is CASSEHPTGSGYTF. The CDR3 DNA sequence: TGTGCCAGCAGTGAACACCCGACAGGGAGCGGCTACACCTTC.

CDR3: CASRSALPYNEQFF. CDR3 sequence (DNA): TGTGCCAGCAGATCAGCGCTACCCTACAATGAGCAGTTCTTC. This rearrangement joins TRBV25-1 to TRBJ2-1; D gene uncertain. The CDR3 runs to 14 residues. Between the trimmed V and J ends, which lost 6 bases and 2 bases, there was a span of 11 bases. The germline V gene has CDR1 MGHDK and CDR2 SYGVNS.

This chain connects TRBV5-8 to TRBJ2-3, with D maybe TRBD1 (6 bases). The CDR3 is 16 amino acids. Trimming stripped 3 bases from V and 3 bases from J, with 17 bases between. Germline CDR1 SGHTS, CDR2 YDEGEE. CDR3 coding DNA: TGTGCCAGCAGCTCAGGGGCCCTAGGGTTTACAGATACGCAGTATTTT. Amino acid sequence: CASSSGALGFTDTQYF.

This sequence joins TRBV7-9 and TRBJ1-4, with TRBD1 matching over 11 bases. Germline-derived CDR1 and CDR2 are SEHNR and FQNEAQ (reference sequence). The CDR3 has 14 residues. V shed 5 bases, J shed 8 bases, and the junction held 4 bases outside the gene matches. The CDR3 coding sequence is TGTGCCAGCAGCCTCGGACAGGGGGCGGAAAAACTGTTTTTT. Its translation is CASSLGQGAEKLFF.

The chain uses TRBV27 and TRBJ1-4; D call uncertain. The V end was cut by 1 base, the J end by 6 bases, with 9 bases between. Per germline, CDR1 MNHEY and CDR2 SMNVEV (reference sequence). The CDR3 runs to 14 residues. The DNA for the CDR3 is TGTGCCAGCAGTTTATTGGGCCAGGATGAAAAACTGTTTTTT. This sequence encodes CASSLLGQDEKLFF.

This chain links TRBV7-9 with TRBJ2-3, with 9 positions matching TRBD1. V gave up 4 bases and J gave up 3 bases; unmatched junction bases: 2. Germline CDR1 reads SEHNR; CDR2 reads FQNEAQ (reference sequence). CDR3 length: 14 residues. The chain's CDR3 is CASSYRGPTDTQYF. CDR3 DNA sequence: TGTGCCAGCAGCTACAGGGGGCCGACAGATACGCAGTATTTT.